The clone carrying this T cell receptor (beta chain) was found a few times. The repertoire was sequenced with immunoSEQ multiplex PCR; TCRdb's copy has only in-frame clones and lacks some. The data hold about 130,000 clones, with approximately 88% observed a single time. This entry is derived from a study of cytomegalovirus exposure and HLA in healthy donors. The CDR3 totals 16 residues. Germline-derived CDR1 and CDR2 are LNHDA and SQIVND (reference sequence). Germline trimming cut 2 bases from V and 5 bases from J; bases unmatched to any gene: 10. The TCR sequence derives from a woman under 30 in good health and CMV-seronegative. Source material: PBMCs. The J gene is TRBJ2-7, the V gene TRBV19; 9 nucleotides line up with TRBD2. In DNA form, the CDR3 reads TGTGCCAGTAGTATAAATAGCGGGAGAGGAAAAAACGAGCAGTACTTC. Encoded protein: CASSINSGRGKNEQYF.